This is a list of T cell receptor beta chains from one sample in a study of blood T cell repertoires in COVID-19. Assay: immunoSEQ multiplex PCR; the TCRdb copy retains only in-frame clones and omits some. The sample lists around 300,000 clones, around 90% seen once, with approximately 2% in the top ten. Material: peripheral blood. These receptors all come from a man in his fifties with acute or convalescent COVID-19. Each CDR3 is given with its conserved first and last residue. The D gene is left open where the match is weak. A clone size is listed for some rows: how often the clone was seen (once, few, many), or a class if it is expanded.

>TRBJ1-2|.|TRBV5-1|TRBD1
CASSLIRGQGSLGYTF
TGCGCCAGCAGCTTGATTAGGGGACAGGGGTCTCTTGGCTACACCTTC
>TRBJ2-3|.|TRBV5-1|.
CASSLGRTFTDTQYF
TGCGCCAGCAGCTTGGGTCGAACATTCACAGATACGCAGTATTTT
>TRBJ2-4|.|TRBV4-1|TRBD1
CASSQGVQGVLAKNIQYF
TGCGCCAGCAGCCAAGGGGTACAGGGGGTCCTAGCCAAAAACATTCAGTACTTC
>TRBJ2-7|.|TRBV25-1|TRBD1
CASANPGGHEQYF
TGTGCCAGCGCAAATCCAGGGGGCCACGAGCAGTACTTC
>TRBJ1-5|few|TRBV27|.
CASSLSKRGNQPQHF
TGTGCCAGCAGTTTATCGAAACGAGGCAATCAGCCCCAGCATTTT
>TRBJ2-1|.|TRBV7-3|TRBD2
CASSQVAGASDNEQFF
TGTGCCAGCAGCCAAGTAGCGGGGGCCAGTGACAATGAGCAGTTCTTC
>TRBJ2-1|.|TRBV29-1|.
CSVGREGDEQFF
TGCAGCGTTGGGAGGGAAGGCGATGAGCAGTTCTTC
>TRBJ1-2|.|TRBV7-9|TRBD1
CASSSTGSTDNYGYTF
TGTGCCAGCAGCTCGACAGGGTCGACAGATAACTATGGCTACACCTTC
>TRBJ2-2|.|TRBV10-3|.
CAINGQRTGELFF
TGTGCCATCAACGGACAGCGCACCGGGGAGCTGTTTTTT
>TRBJ1-1|.|TRBV7-2|TRBD1
CASGRGMNTEAFF
TGTGCCAGCGGCAGGGGGATGAACACTGAAGCTTTCTTT
>TRBJ1-1|.|TRBV18|.
CASSPRWEMNTEAFF
TGTGCCAGCTCACCGAGGTGGGAGATGAACACTGAAGCTTTCTTT
>TRBJ1-6|.|TRBV5-6|TRBD1
CASSSGTANSPLHF
TGTGCCAGCAGCTCCGGGACAGCTAATTCACCCCTCCACTTT
>TRBJ1-1|.|TRBV5-1|.
CASSFTGFDTEAFF
TGCGCCAGCAGCTTCACAGGGTTCGACACTGAAGCTTTCTTT
>TRBJ1-5|.|TRBV27|TRBD1
CASSSSSRGANQPQHF
TGTGCCAGCAGTTCCTCATCCAGGGGGGCTAATCAGCCCCAGCATTTT
>TRBJ2-7|.|TRBV5-6|.
CASSSRGNKDEQYF
TGTGCCAGCAGCTCCCGCGGGAATAAGGACGAGCAGTACTTC
>TRBJ1-2|.|TRBV13|.
CASSLSLTVLNYGYTF
TGTGCCAGCAGCTTATCTTTGACAGTTCTAAACTATGGCTACACCTTC
>TRBJ2-1|.|TRBV7-2|.
CASSLDPGSTYNEQFF
TGTGCCAGCAGCTTAGACCCCGGGTCCACCTACAATGAGCAGTTCTTC
>TRBJ1-6|.|TRBV4-1|TRBD1
CASSQGDRGSYSPLHF
TGCGCCAGCAGCCAAGGGGACAGGGGGAGTTATTCACCCCTCCACTTT
>TRBJ2-3|.|TRBV7-9|.
CASSYRAGPRGPDTQYF
TGTGCCAGCAGCTATCGGGCCGGCCCAAGGGGTCCAGATACGCAGTATTTT
>TRBJ1-5|.|TRBV15|.
CATSRPGQGKVQPQHF
TGTGCCACCAGCAGACCGGGGCAGGGGAAGGTTCAGCCCCAGCATTTT
>TRBJ1-1|.|TRBV20-1|.
CSASTANTEAFF
TGCAGTGCTAGTACAGCGAACACTGAAGCTTTCTTT
>TRBJ2-1|.|TRBV24-1|TRBD1
CATSDPTGTGNEQFF
TGTGCCACCAGTGACCCGACCGGGACAGGCAATGAGCAGTTCTTC
>TRBJ1-1|.|TRBV7-9|.
CASSQDSRGNTEAFF
TGTGCCAGCAGCCAGGACAGTCGGGGGAACACTGAAGCTTTCTTT
>TRBJ1-2|.|TRBV3-1/TRBV3-2|.
CASSQAMGLGGYTF
TGTGCCAGCAGCCAAGCAATGGGACTTGGAGGCTACACCTTC
>TRBJ1-5|.|TRBV6-6|.
CASGQPPNQPQHF
TGTGCCAGTGGACAACCGCCAAATCAGCCCCAGCATTTT
>TRBJ2-2|.|TRBV11-2|TRBD2
CASSGHSGGAVGELFF
TGTGCCAGCAGCGGACATAGCGGGGGGGCGGTCGGGGAGCTGTTTTTT
>TRBJ2-5|.|TRBV7-3|.
CASSTGAGARQETQYF
TGTGCCAGCAGTACTGGGGCGGGGGCAAGACAAGAGACCCAGTACTTC
>TRBJ1-6|.|TRBV3-1/TRBV3-2|TRBD1
CASSRGTASNYNSPLHF
TGTGCCAGCAGCCGGGGGACAGCGTCCAACTATAATTCACCCCTCCACTTT
>TRBJ2-5|once|TRBV28|.
CASSFGGRETQYF
TGTGCCAGCAGCTTCGGGGGTCGGGAGACCCAGTACTTC
>TRBJ1-5|few|TRBV30|.
CAWSVEGGGIEDQPQHF
TGTGCCTGGAGTGTAGAGGGCGGTGGGATCGAGGATCAGCCCCAGCATTTT
>TRBJ1-6|.|TRBV5-4|.
CASSPAQGRLNNSPLHF
TGTGCCAGCAGCCCCGCCCAGGGGCGTCTAAATAATTCACCCCTCCACTTT
>TRBJ1-1|.|TRBV2|TRBD1
CASVPGQGSTEAFF
TGTGCCAGTGTCCCGGGACAGGGATCCACTGAAGCTTTCTTT
>TRBJ1-2|.|TRBV2|TRBD1
CASRQQGLGGYTF
TGTGCCAGCAGACAACAGGGGTTGGGAGGCTACACCTTC
>TRBJ2-3|.|TRBV30|TRBD1
CAWNGQGYTDTQYF
TGTGCCTGGAACGGACAGGGCTACACAGATACGCAGTATTTT
>TRBJ1-1|.|TRBV7-8|.
CASSLSGQITEAFF
TGTGCCAGCAGCTTAAGTGGGCAAATCACTGAAGCTTTCTTT
>TRBJ2-3|.|TRBV4-2|TRBD2
CASSPPPSGGATTDTQYF
TGTGCCAGCAGCCCCCCACCTAGCGGAGGGGCCACCACAGATACGCAGTATTTT
>TRBJ2-7|.|TRBV2|TRBD2
CASKGLAGGEQYF
TGTGCCAGCAAAGGACTAGCGGGGGGGGAGCAGTACTTC
>TRBJ1-4|once|TRBV19|TRBD1
CASSTGNSEKLFF
TGTGCCAGCTCGACAGGGAACAGCGAAAAACTGTTTTTT
>TRBJ1-2|.|TRBV5-1|.
CASSFRDSAAGNYGYTF
TGCGCCAGCAGCTTCCGGGACTCCGCGGCTGGCAACTATGGCTACACCTTC
>TRBJ1-5|.|TRBV6-5|.
CASSPNRADQPQHF
TGTGCCAGCAGCCCCAACAGGGCGGATCAGCCCCAGCATTTT
>TRBJ1-2|.|TRBV5-1|TRBD1
CASSLDRGFHGYTF
TGCGCCAGCAGCTTGGACAGGGGATTCCATGGCTACACCTTC
>TRBJ1-2|.|TRBV6-5|TRBD1
CASSYGGRGQSGYTF
TGTGCCAGCAGTTACGGCGGCAGGGGGCAGAGTGGCTACACCTTC
>TRBJ2-5|once|TRBV3-1/TRBV3-2|.
CASSQAQGSQETQYF
TGTGCCAGCAGCCAAGCACAGGGTTCGCAAGAGACCCAGTACTTC
>TRBJ1-2|.|TRBV5-4|TRBD1
CASSSPGQSFNYGYTF
TGTGCCAGCAGCTCGCCGGGACAGAGCTTTAACTATGGCTACACCTTC
>TRBJ1-5|.|TRBV6-2/TRBV6-3|TRBD1
CASSYPSDRTISNQPQHF
TGTGCCAGCAGTTACCCCTCGGACAGGACTATTAGCAATCAGCCCCAGCATTTT
>TRBJ1-1|.|TRBV30|TRBD1
CACVPGGKGVNTEAFF
TGTGCCTGTGTCCCAGGGGGCAAGGGTGTGAACACTGAAGCTTTCTTT
>TRBJ1-2|.|TRBV3-1/TRBV3-2|.
CASSQVEGVGYTF
TGTGCCAGCAGCCAAGTTGAGGGAGTAGGCTACACCTTC
>TRBJ1-1|.|TRBV7-3|.
CASSLQAATEAFF
TGTGCCAGCAGCTTACAAGCGGCCACTGAAGCTTTCTTT
>TRBJ1-6|.|TRBV2|.
CASRDPRDYNSPLHF
TGTGCCAGCAGGGATCCGCGGGACTATAATTCACCCCTCCACTTT
>TRBJ2-7|.|TRBV5-4|TRBD1
CASSESGGAGDEQYF
TGTGCCAGCAGCGAGTCAGGGGGCGCGGGTGACGAGCAGTACTTC
>TRBJ2-2|.|TRBV2|TRBD1
CASRGTGRSAGELFF
TGTGCCAGCAGGGGGACAGGCCGTTCCGCCGGGGAGCTGTTTTTT
>TRBJ1-2|.|TRBV5-5|TRBD1
CASSVGQGRYGYTF
TGTGCCAGCAGCGTAGGACAGGGGAGGTATGGCTACACCTTC
>TRBJ1-1|.|TRBV11-2|.
CASSHFPEAFF
TGTGCCAGCAGCCATTTTCCTGAAGCTTTCTTT
>TRBJ1-5|once|TRBV5-5|.
CASTPSGIGQPQHF
TGTGCCAGCACCCCGTCGGGGATAGGTCAGCCCCAGCATTTT
>TRBJ1-5|.|TRBV30|.
CAWSAGALNQPQHF
TGTGCCTGGAGTGCAGGGGCGTTGAATCAGCCCCAGCATTTT
>TRBJ2-7|.|TRBV30|.
CACLRPGTSYEQYF
TGTGCCTGCCTCAGGCCAGGGACTTCCTACGAGCAGTACTTC